Presented here are 18 T cell receptor beta chains from one specimen sequenced in a study of blood T cell repertoires in COVID-19. Only in-frame clones appear in the TCRdb table, and some are missing; sequencing was by immunoSEQ multiplex PCR. In the table there are 100,000 or so clones, around 92% of which are singletons. Specimen: peripheral blood. The origin of the receptors is a woman aged 55-69 years with active COVID-19.

This chain connects TRBV5-1 to TRBJ2-3; TRBD2 matches 7 bases. The CDR3 covers 17 residues. Germline lookup yields CDR1 SGHRS and CDR2 YFSETQ. The junction had 12 bases not matched to a gene; V was cut back by 3 bases and J by 2 bases. For the CDR3, the DNA is TGCGCCAGCAGCTCCCTCGGGGGGAACAGTCCCACAGATACGCAGTATTTT. Translated, it gives CASSSLGGNSPTDTQYF.

V is TRBV3-1 (or the pseudogene TRBV3-2) and J is TRBJ2-7, with 7 nucleotides matching TRBD2. The germline V gene has CDR1 LGHDT and CDR2 YNNKEL (reference sequence). V lost 1 base to trimming and J lost 1 base; unmatched junction nucleotides: 1. The CDR3 sequence is 14 residues long. Written as DNA, the CDR3 is TGTGCCAGCAGCCAAGGGACTAGATCCTACGAGCAGTACTTC. It translates to CASSQGTRSYEQYF.

V is TRBV28 and J is TRBJ2-3, with 11 bases identical to TRBD2. The CDR3 is 14 amino acids. J lost 2 bases, V lost 8 bases, and 3 bases had no gene match. The germline V gene has CDR1 MDHEN and CDR2 SYDVKM. The CDR3 DNA reads as TGTGCCAGCTTACTAGCGGGGGCCACAGATACGCAGTATTTT. This sequence encodes CASLLAGATDTQYF.

The chain has TRBV7-2 and TRBJ2-5; TRBD2 matches 7 bases. The CDR3 length is 15 residues. CDR1 SGHTA and CDR2 FQGNSA come from the germline V gene. Germline trimming cut 4 bases from V and 2 bases from J; bases unmatched to any gene: 7. The CDR3 DNA sequence: TGTGCCAGCAGCTCAGGGCGGGGGACGCAAGAGACCCAGTACTTC. As protein: CASSSGRGTQETQYF.

The genes are TRBV28 and TRBJ2-5; D is possibly TRBD1 (6 bases). The CDR3 is 17 amino acids. Germline V gene sequence: CDR1 MDHEN, CDR2 SYDVKM. The V end lost 2 bases, the J end lost 0 bases, and 16 bases lay between the germline ends. The CDR3 spells CASSLNPTDRYQETQYF. CDR3 bases: TGTGCCAGCAGTTTAAACCCCACCGACAGGTACCAAGAGACCCAGTACTTC.

The chain couples TRBV10-2 to TRBJ2-5; unclear D gene. CDR1 and CDR2 (germline): WSHSY, SAAADI. V was cut by 4 bases and J by 1 base, with 7 bases left in between. This CDR3 has 13 amino acids. The CDR3: CASSGSGQETQYF. The CDR3 bases are TGCGCCAGCAGTGGTTCAGGCCAAGAGACCCAGTACTTC.

This chain joins TRBV7-2 and TRBJ1-1, with D perhaps matching TRBD1 (6 bases). Per germline, CDR1 SGHTA and CDR2 FQGNSA. The CDR3 totals 14 residues. The ends were cut back, 5 bases at V and 7 bases at J, with 17 bases in the middle. CDR3 DNA: TGTGCCAGCAGCCGCGCAGGGGAAAAGGGTGAAGCTTTCTTT. Translated, it gives CASSRAGEKGEAFF.

This rearrangement joins TRBV11-2 to TRBJ2-7, with a tentative D call TRBD2 (5 bases). This CDR3 contains 15 residues. Germline V gene data show CDR1 as SGHAT and CDR2 as FQNNGV. V gave up 5 bases and J gave up 3 bases, with 17 bases separating them. The CDR3 loop reads CASSPRGSVSYEQYF. As DNA, the CDR3 is TGTGCCAGCAGCCCCCGGGGTAGCGTTAGCTACGAGCAGTACTTC.

The rearrangement links TRBV6-1 to TRBJ2-7; D is undetermined. Germline-derived CDR1 and CDR2 are MNHNS and SASEGT. This CDR3 comprises 14 residues. V lost 2 bases to trimming and J lost 5 bases, with 13 bases between them. The CDR3 DNA reads as TGTGCCAGCAGTGAACGGTATCTTACGAACGAGCAGTACTTC. Translating it yields CASSERYLTNEQYF.

V gene TRBV6-2 or TRBV6-3 combines with J gene TRBJ2-1, with TRBD2 matching over 7 bases. Germline CDR1 and CDR2: MNHEY and SVGEGT. The CDR3 extends over 16 amino acids. Unmatched junction bases numbered 2, after V lost 0 bases and J lost 0 bases. The CDR3 nucleotides are TGTGCCAGCAGTTACTCTGGCGGGGGCTCCTACAATGAGCAGTTCTTC. It translates to CASSYSGGGSYNEQFF.

The chain carries TRBV18 and TRBJ1-3; 7 nucleotides match TRBD1. V shed 3 bases and J 1 base; nucleotides not matched to a gene: 6. This CDR3 spans 16 amino acids. Germline values: CDR1 KGHSH, CDR2 LQKENI. CDR3 sequence: CASSPGQVDSGNTIYF. In nucleotides, the CDR3 is TGTGCCAGCTCACCTGGACAGGTTGATTCTGGAAACACCATATATTTT.

The rearrangement links TRBV19 to TRBJ1-2; D gene uncertain. The CDR3 is made up of 12 amino acids. Trimming pared 5 bases from V and 5 bases from J, leaving 9 bases between. CDR1 is LNHDA, CDR2 SQIVND, per germline (reference sequence). The CDR3 DNA reads as TGTGCCAGTAGTTCTGGGCCTTATGGCTACACCTTC. Translated: CASSSGPYGYTF.

This rearrangement joins TRBV4-1 to TRBJ2-2; no clear D gene. The CDR3 contains 15 residues. Germline-derived CDR1 and CDR2 are MGHRA and YSYEKL. V was clipped by 1 base and J by 0 bases, with 6 bases between them. CDR3 nucleotides: TGCGCCAGCAGCCAAGTCCAGACGAACACCGGGGAGCTGTTTTTT. Translating it yields CASSQVQTNTGELFF.

This clone has more than one count but fewer than ten. The rearrangement joins TRBV4-3 to TRBJ1-5; 7 nucleotides align to TRBD1. Trimming took 1 base from V and 2 from J; bases not matched to a gene: 2. Germline values: CDR1 LGHNA, CDR2 YSLEER. The CDR3 is 15 residues long. The CDR3 protein is CASSQAGQGNQPQHF. CDR3 in DNA: TGCGCCAGCAGCCAAGCTGGACAGGGCAATCAGCCCCAGCATTTT.

This clone was found once. J is TRBJ1-5 and V is TRBV19; 8 bases are a match to TRBD1. After removal of 1 base from V and 0 bases from J, the junction contained 8 bases not matched to a gene. Germline loops: CDR1 LNHDA, CDR2 SQIVND (reference sequence). The length of the CDR3 is 18 residues. This chain's CDR3 is CASSIGGTGRYSNQPQHF. The CDR3 DNA sequence: TGTGCCAGTAGTATAGGGGGGACAGGTAGATATAGCAATCAGCCCCAGCATTTT.

This chain uses TRBV6-2 or TRBV6-3 with TRBJ2-1; 9 nucleotides match TRBD2. In germline, CDR1 is MNHEY, CDR2 SVGEGT. Trimming removed 0 bases from V and 5 bases from J; junction bases left unmatched: 14. There are 19 residues in the CDR3. CDR3 residues: CASSYSIGLAQRYDNEQFF. As DNA, the CDR3 is TGTGCCAGCAGTTACTCGATCGGACTAGCGCAACGATACGACAATGAGCAGTTCTTC.

The chain recombines TRBV18 with TRBJ2-7, with D perhaps matching TRBD1 (6 bases). Per the germline V gene, CDR1 is KGHSH and CDR2 is LQKENI. V shed 6 bases and J shed 6 bases, with 21 bases lying between them. The CDR3 extends over 15 amino acids. CDR3 DNA: TGTGCCAGCTCCCTGGGATTGGGGGCCCGTGTCGAGCAGTACTTC. This encodes CASSLGLGARVEQYF.

This clone was recorded once. This specimen includes other DNA sequences encoding the same CDR3. The rearrangement joins TRBV6-1 to TRBJ1-2; D gene ambiguous. This CDR3 is built from 12 residues. Trimming took off 2 bases at V and 5 bases at J, with 6 bases between the two ends. Germline values: CDR1 MNHNS, CDR2 SASEGT. The DNA of the CDR3 is TGTGCCAGCAGTGAAAATTCTTATGGCTACACCTTC. Translating it yields CASSENSYGYTF.